The 32 T cell receptor beta chains presented below share a single source sample, sequenced in a study of neoadjuvant anti-PD-1 for oral cavity cancer. The data were produced by immunoSEQ multiplex PCR, yet TCRdb's version contains in-frame clones alone and is incomplete. Among approximately 72,000 clones listed, around 80% were seen once. This sample comprised PBMCs, obtained before nivolumab (anti-PD-1) treatment. The receptors derive from a person between 40 and 85 years old with oral cavity squamous cell carcinoma.

The J gene is TRBJ1-2, the V gene TRBV5-8, with TRBD1 matching 9 bases. V shed 4 bases and J 4 bases; nucleotides not matched to a gene: 8. The CDR3 runs to 15 residues. Germline lookup yields CDR1 SGHTS and CDR2 YDEGEE. The CDR3 DNA reads as TGTGCCAGCAGCCAACAACAGGGGGCGGCCTATGGCTACACCTTC. Translating it yields CASSQQQGAAYGYTF.

CDR3 sequence reads: CASRALGQGRNTIYF. Written as DNA, the CDR3 is TGTGCCAGCAGGGCCTTGGGACAGGGTAGAAACACCATATATTTT. V and J are TRBV28 and TRBJ1-3; 9 bases agree with TRBD1. Germline lookup yields CDR1 MDHEN and CDR2 SYDVKM. CDR3 length: 15 residues. The J segment lost 5 bases and the V segment lost 6 bases, leaving 8 bases of the junction unmatched. Full variable domain (remainder filled in from reference TRBV28 and TRBJ1-3): DVKVTQSSRYLVKRTGEKVFLECVQDMDHENMFWYRQDPGLGLRLIYFSYDVKMKEKGDIPEGYSVSREKKERFSLILESASTNQTSMYLCASRALGQGRNTIYFGEGSWLTVV.

This clone was recorded only once. The V and J genes are TRBV6-1 and TRBJ2-2, with D uncertain. The germline CDR1 and CDR2 sequences are MNHNS and SASEGT. The CDR3 has 15 amino acids. Trimming left V 11 bases short and J 5 bases short, with 21 bases between. CDR3 sequence (DNA): TGTGCCTGCGAGCAGTGGCAGGCTGAAACCGGGGAGCTGTTTTTT. Protein: CACEQWQAETGELFF.

As for this clone: The sample carries other DNA sequences with the same CDR3. This chain joins TRBV5-1 and TRBJ1-3; maybe TRBD1 (6 bases). The germline CDR1 and CDR2 sequences are SGHRS and YFSETQ. There are 16 residues in the CDR3. Trimming took off 0 bases at V and 3 bases at J, with 13 bases between the two ends. The chain's CDR3 is CASSLVGGYSGNTIYF. CDR3 DNA sequence: TGCGCCAGCAGCTTGGTAGGGGGGTACAGTGGAAACACCATATATTTT. Together with reference TRBV5-1 and TRBJ1-3, the CDR3 gives the full variable domain: KAGVTQTPRYLIKTRGQQVTLSCSPISGHRSVSWYQQTPGQGLQFLFEYFSETQRNKGNFPGRFSGRQFSNSRSEMNVSTLELGDSALYLCASSLVGGYSGNTIYFGEGSWLTVV.

This clone was counted only a few times. The chain has TRBV5-1 and TRBJ2-1; 8 nucleotides agree with TRBD2. The CDR3 extends over 14 amino acids. Germline V gene lookup returns CDR1 SGHRS and CDR2 YFSETQ. J was trimmed by 14 bases and V by 0 bases; bases with no gene match: 10. CDR3: CASSLGNSGKGEFF. Here the CDR3 DNA reads TGCGCCAGCAGCTTGGGAAATAGCGGGAAGGGAGAGTTCTTC. The whole variable domain, remainder taken from reference TRBV5-1 and TRBJ2-1, is KAGVTQTPRYLIKTRGQQVTLSCSPISGHRSVSWYQQTPGQGLQFLFEYFSETQRNKGNFPGRFSGRQFSNSRSEMNVSTLELGDSALYLCASSLGNSGKGEFFGPGTRLTVL.

V is TRBV4-1 and J is TRBJ2-7; 11 positions match TRBD2. Trimming took 1 base from V and 3 from J; bases not matched to a gene: 5. There are 16 residues in the CDR3. CDR1 is MGHRA, CDR2 YSYEKL, per germline. CDR3 nucleotide sequence: TGCGCCAGCAGCCAAGTGAGACTAGCGGGGCTCTACGAGCAGTACTTC. It specifies CASSQVRLAGLYEQYF.

The chain carries TRBV10-2 and TRBJ2-5; 12 bases align to TRBD2. From germline, CDR1 is WSHSY and CDR2 SAAADI. After removal of 8 bases from V and 5 bases from J, the junction contained 6 bases not matched to a gene. The CDR3 contains 14 residues. CDR3 sequence: CASSASGGVETQYF. For the CDR3, the DNA is TGCGCCAGCTCGGCTAGCGGGGGGGTGGAGACCCAGTACTTC.

V gene TRBV6-5 combines with J gene TRBJ2-1; possible D gene TRBD2, 5 bases. Trimming pared 3 bases from V and 1 base from J, leaving 10 bases between. Germline values: CDR1 MNHEY, CDR2 SVGAGI. The CDR3 has 15 residues. The chain's CDR3 is CASSYRTPSYNEQFF. The CDR3 DNA is TGTGCCAGCAGTTATCGGACTCCTTCCTACAATGAGCAGTTCTTC.

The chain uses TRBV11-2 and TRBJ2-2, with D perhaps assigned TRBD1 or TRBD2 (5 bases each). This CDR3 has 13 amino acids. CDR1 and CDR2 from the germline V gene are SGHAT and FQNNGV. The germline V and J ends were trimmed by 2 bases and 7 bases, with 8 bases remaining between them. The chain's CDR3 is CASSLPGHGELFF. CDR3 sequence (DNA): TGTGCCAGCAGCTTACCGGGGCACGGGGAGCTGTTTTTT.

The chain employs TRBV6-5 and TRBJ1-4; tentative D call: TRBD1 (5 bases). The CDR3 is 15 amino acids. The germline V and J ends were trimmed by 5 bases and 0 bases, with 10 bases remaining between them. CDR1 is MNHEY and CDR2 is SVGAGI in the germline V gene. CDR3 nucleotide sequence: TGTGCCAGCAGTCGAGACAGTGCAACTAATGAAAAACTGTTTTTT. This sequence encodes CASSRDSATNEKLFF.

The chain links TRBV30 to TRBJ1-1, with a weak D call TRBD1 (5 bases). The CDR3 is 13 residues long. Trimming removed 3 bases from V and 1 base from J, with 9 bases in between. Germline CDR1 GTSNPN, CDR2 SVGIG (reference sequence). The CDR3 loop reads CAWRTQGNTEAFF. The CDR3 DNA reads as TGTGCCTGGAGGACTCAGGGGAACACTGAAGCTTTCTTT.

This chain connects TRBV5-1 to TRBJ2-7, with D perhaps TRBD1 or TRBD2 (6 bases each). V was cut by 0 bases and J by 2 bases, with 18 bases left in between. Germline lookup yields CDR1 SGHRS and CDR2 YFSETQ. This CDR3 is built from 17 residues. The CDR3 loop is CASSLDGLGGRTYEQYF. The CDR3 DNA is TGCGCCAGCAGCTTGGATGGTTTGGGGGGCCGAACCTACGAGCAGTACTTC.

V gene TRBV7-9 combines with J gene TRBJ2-7; 11 positions agree with TRBD2. With 4 bases clipped from V and 3 bases from J, the junction kept 8 bases outside the gene matches. Germline V gene lookup returns CDR1 SEHNR and CDR2 FQNEAQ (reference sequence). The CDR3 runs to 16 residues. In nucleotides, the CDR3 is TGTGCCAGCAGCTCTACTAGCGGGAGCGAAAACTACGAGCAGTACTTC. Translating gives CASSSTSGSENYEQYF.

V gene TRBV27 combines with J gene TRBJ1-5; D is unclear. V shed 5 bases and J shed 0 bases, with 11 bases lying between them. The length of the CDR3 is 15 residues. The germline V gene has CDR1 MNHEY and CDR2 SMNVEV (reference sequence). The CDR3 nucleotides are TGTGCCAGCAGTCCGCAGGTTTTTAGCAATCAGCCCCAGCATTTT. It specifies CASSPQVFSNQPQHF.

The rearrangement uses TRBV9 and TRBJ2-1, with 9 bases lining up with TRBD1. The germline CDR1 and CDR2 sequences are SGDLS and YYNGEE. The CDR3 totals 15 residues. Unmatched junction bases numbered 4, after V lost 4 bases and J lost 2 bases. The DNA for the CDR3 is TGTGCCAGCAGCACGGGACAGGGCCCCTACAATGAGCAGTTCTTC. This translates into CASSTGQGPYNEQFF.

The chain has TRBV4-1 and TRBJ1-2, with 9 nucleotides matching TRBD1. Germline V gene data show CDR1 as MGHRA and CDR2 as YSYEKL. This CDR3 contains 13 residues. J gave up 7 bases and V 4 bases, and 4 bases lay outside the gene matches. CDR3 nucleotides: TGCGCCAGCAGCCTAACAGGGGGCGCTGGCTACACCTTC. The encoded protein is CASSLTGGAGYTF.

The chain recombines TRBV5-1 with TRBJ2-3, with D perhaps TRBD2 (5 bases). V was shortened by 4 bases and J by 5 bases, with 14 bases between the two germline ends. Germline lookup yields CDR1 SGHRS and CDR2 YFSETQ. The CDR3 consists of 14 residues. CDR3 in amino acids: CASSMNSAEDTQYF. The CDR3 coding sequence is TGCGCCAGCAGCATGAATAGCGCTGAAGATACGCAGTATTTT.

The genes are TRBV10-2 and TRBJ2-7, with 8 bases aligning to TRBD1. Germline CDR1 and CDR2: WSHSY and SAAADI. The V segment lost 7 bases and the J segment 7 bases; nucleotides outside the gene matches: 6. This CDR3 spans 12 amino acids. This CDR3 reads CASTFGQGEQYF. Here the CDR3 DNA reads TGCGCCAGCACCTTTGGACAGGGAGAGCAGTACTTC.

V gene TRBV4-2 combines with J gene TRBJ1-3; no reliable D call. From germline, CDR1 is LGHNA and CDR2 YNFKEQ. The CDR3 totals 16 residues. Between the trimmed V and J ends, which lost 1 base and 0 bases, there was a span of 10 bases. CDR3 amino acids: CASSQVLHNSGNTIYF. Written as DNA, the CDR3 is TGTGCCAGCAGCCAAGTTCTACACAACTCTGGAAACACCATATATTTT.

The V call is TRBV28, the J call TRBJ2-7; D is unresolved. The CDR3 has 14 residues. The V end lost 3 bases, the J end lost 3 bases, and 12 bases lay between the germline ends. Germline V gives CDR1 MDHEN, CDR2 SYDVKM. The CDR3 DNA reads TGTGCCAGCAGTTTGGCGGCCACTATCTACGAGCAGTACTTC. Its protein is CASSLAATIYEQYF. Full variable domain (outside the CDR3, taken from reference TRBV28 and TRBJ2-7): DVKVTQSSRYLVKRTGEKVFLECVQDMDHENMFWYRQDPGLGLRLIYFSYDVKMKEKGDIPEGYSVSREKKERFSLILESASTNQTSMYLCASSLAATIYEQYFGPGTRLTVT.

The chain joins TRBV5-1 to TRBJ1-2; 7 bases line up with TRBD1. Germline values: CDR1 SGHRS, CDR2 YFSETQ. The CDR3 is 11 residues long. J was trimmed by 14 bases and V by 4 bases; bases with no gene match: 8. CDR3 loop: CASSLGQTLTF. For the CDR3, the DNA is TGCGCCAGCAGCCTGGGACAGACCTTAACCTTC.

The chain is built from TRBV5-4 and TRBJ2-3, with 14 bases fitting TRBD2. This CDR3 contains 19 residues. J lost 1 base, V lost 4 bases, and 11 bases had no gene match. Germline-derived CDR1 and CDR2 are SGHNT and YYREEE (reference sequence). CDR3 nucleotide sequence: TGTGCCAGCAGCAGAGAACGACCGGGACTAGCGGGAGGCACAGATACGCAGTATTTT. This sequence encodes CASSRERPGLAGGTDTQYF. Full variable domain (rest looked up from reference TRBV5-4 and TRBJ2-3): ETGVTQSPTHLIKTRGQQVTLRCSSQSGHNTVSWYQQALGQGPQFIFQYYREEENGRGNFPPRFSGLQFPNYSSELNVNALELDDSALYLCASSRERPGLAGGTDTQYFGPGTRLTVL.

The CDR3 sequence: CASSLAGRGIAETQYF. CDR3 coding DNA: TGTGCCAGCAGCTTAGCGGGCAGGGGAATTGCGGAGACCCAGTACTTC. The chain links TRBV7-9 to TRBJ2-5, with D possibly being TRBD1 (6 bases). There are 16 residues in the CDR3. Trimming pared 0 bases from V and 5 bases from J, leaving 16 bases between. From germline, CDR1 is SEHNR and CDR2 FQNEAQ (reference sequence). The complete variable domain, with remaining parts taken from reference TRBV7-9 and TRBJ2-5, reads DTGVSQNPRHKITKRGQNVTFRCDPISEHNRLYWYRQTLGQGPEFLTYFQNEAQLEKSRLLSDRFSAERPKGSFSTLEIQRTEQGDSAMYLCASSLAGRGIAETQYFGPGTRLLVL.

V and J are TRBV19 and TRBJ2-7, with D maybe TRBD2 (5 bases). Trimming shortened V by 10 bases and J by 6 bases, and 25 bases separated the two germline ends. This CDR3 has 15 amino acids. Germline-derived CDR1 and CDR2 are LNHDA and SQIVND (reference sequence). The DNA of the CDR3 is TGTGCCACACTAGGGCGCGACCCGAGGAACTCCGAGCAGTACTTC. It translates to CATLGRDPRNSEQYF.

This sequence joins TRBV11-1 and TRBJ2-3; TRBD2 matches at 11 bases. The CDR3 loop spans 16 amino acids. Germline lookup yields CDR1 SGHAT and CDR2 FQDESV (reference sequence). J was trimmed by 1 base and V by 1 base; bases with no gene match: 1. CDR3 sequence: CASSLVTSGGTDTQYF. The CDR3, as DNA: TGTGCCAGCAGCTTAGTGACTAGCGGGGGCACAGATACGCAGTATTTT.

This rearrangement joins TRBV7-9 to TRBJ1-2; a weak D match, TRBD1 (6 bases). Germline values: CDR1 SEHNR, CDR2 FQNEAQ (reference sequence). The CDR3 consists of 15 residues. V lost 1 base to trimming and J lost 4 bases, with 13 bases between them. The CDR3 nucleotides are TGTGCCAGCAGCTTAGAATCAGGGGTAATCTATGGCTACACCTTC. Amino acid sequence: CASSLESGVIYGYTF.

The chain combines TRBV4-1 with TRBJ2-4, with a weak D call TRBD1 (5 bases). From germline, CDR1 is MGHRA and CDR2 YSYEKL. CDR3 length equals 15 residues. V dropped 0 bases and J dropped 2 bases, with 8 bases sitting between them. CDR3 coding DNA: TGCGCCAGCAGCCAAGAAGGGGTTTCCAAAAACATTCAGTACTTC. Protein sequence: CASSQEGVSKNIQYF.

The chain couples TRBV5-1 to TRBJ1-5; D not resolved. Between the trimmed V and J ends, which lost 0 bases and 3 bases, there was a span of 10 bases. This CDR3 is built from 15 residues. Germline-derived CDR1 and CDR2 are SGHRS and YFSETQ. The CDR3 region has the DNA TGCGCCAGCAGCTTGGACGGATTCTTCAATCAGCCCCAGCATTTT. This translates into CASSLDGFFNQPQHF.

The CDR3 DNA reads as TGTGCCAGCATGGGTTCCGGAAACACCATATATTTT. Amino acid sequence: CASMGSGNTIYF. The rearrangement uses TRBV6-5 and TRBJ1-3; D unclear. CDR1 and CDR2 (germline): MNHEY, SVGAGI. V was trimmed by 7 bases and J by 4 bases, leaving 8 bases between them. The CDR3 has 12 residues.

This sequence joins TRBV28 and TRBJ2-1; 8 positions agree with TRBD2. CDR1 and CDR2 from the germline V gene are MDHEN and SYDVKM. The CDR3 has 16 amino acids. Trimming at V came to 3 bases and at J to 4 bases, leaving 8 bases not matched to a gene. In nucleotides, the CDR3 is TGTGCCAGCAGTTTCGGGGCTAGCGGGTTATACAATGAGCAGTTCTTC. This translates into CASSFGASGLYNEQFF.

The J gene is TRBJ1-2, the V gene TRBV10-3; D gene ambiguous. Per the germline V gene, CDR1 is ENHRY and CDR2 is SYGVKD. V gave up 0 bases and J gave up 5 bases, with 10 bases separating them. The CDR3 runs 14 residues. The CDR3 loop reads CAISESRENYGYTF. The CDR3 DNA sequence: TGTGCCATCAGTGAGTCTCGGGAGAATTATGGCTACACCTTC.

The chain joins TRBV15 to TRBJ1-1, with D unresolved. Trimming removed 0 bases from V and 1 base from J, with 18 bases in between. CDR1 is LNHNV and CDR2 is YYDKDF in the germline V gene (reference sequence). The CDR3 runs to 18 residues. The CDR3 spells CATSRDLTDLFQNTEAFF. The CDR3 DNA is TGTGCCACCAGCAGAGATCTCACGGATCTTTTCCAGAACACTGAAGCTTTCTTT. Full variable domain (remainder filled in from reference TRBV15 and TRBJ1-1): DAMVIQNPRYQVTQFGKPVTLSCSQTLNHNVMYWYQQKSSQAPKLLFHYYDKDFNNEADTPDNFQSRRPNTSFCFLDIRSPGLGDTAMYLCATSRDLTDLFQNTEAFFGQGTRLTVV.